This T cell receptor beta chain was sequenced during a study of CD8 T cells in ankylosing spondylitis (dated by TCRdb to about 2017). Some background on the complete study: T cell receptor beta repertoires were profiled in healthy donors and ankylosing spondylitis patients so that disease-linked TCR variants could be found. The full study cohort was made up of about two dozen ankylosing spondylitis patients and roughly 100 healthy donors. Samples of peripheral blood were taken, and for ankylosing spondylitis patients, synovial fluid was collected as well. Beyond this particular receptor, the publication reports: The disease-linked clones had a CD8+ phenotype and were found at relatively low frequencies in peripheral blood. Significant enrichment of the disease-linked clones was reported in matched synovial fluid samples from ankylosing spondylitis patients. Some of the motif variants had been reported before in the synovial fluid and blood of reactive arthritis patients, a finding that suggests common disease-initiation mechanisms. Blood from ankylosing spondylitis patients appeared to be characterized by a TCR beta motif made up of seven or eight highly homologous amino acid variants.

Ends trimmed: V by 11 bases, J by 7 bases; bases unmatched to a gene: 11. CDR1 and CDR2, looked up from the germline V gene, are MGHRA and YSYEKL. The CDR3, cysteine through phenylalanine, is 14 amino acids long. The read is trimmed to its CDR3 DNA, 42 bases read in frame from base 1. This clonotype was found a few times. Its recognized antigen is unknown. Base qualities are not recorded, but no much larger clone differs from it by a single base. The sequencer was an Illumina HiSeq 2500. Quantitative 5'-RACE with molecular barcodes was used to prepare TCR beta libraries. As for the authors' bioinformatics: A new computational method, built on a probabilistic model of VDJ rearrangement, was used to identify disease-linked TCR variants. TCRdb cleaned the public reads at Q25 with fastp, built clones with MiXCR and kept in-frame beta chains. Rows with a matching CDR3 protein are joined into one entry that keeps the most common DNA and genes. The V and J calls were determined by TCRdb, not by the authors. This sample comprises fewer than 400,000 distinct CDR3 sequences, around 20% of them detected only once. The ten largest clones represent approximately 15% of the sample.

The receptor was derived from a male donor with ankylosing spondylitis. Specimen: blood, either unsorted or a sorted T cell fraction (not recorded which). The rearranged chain carries TRBV4-1 and TRBJ2-2, with 9 middle bases fitting TRBD1. The DNA sequence is TGCGCCGTACGCCGGGACAGGGCGGTCGGGGAGCTGTTTTTT. This codes for CAVRRDRAVGELFF.